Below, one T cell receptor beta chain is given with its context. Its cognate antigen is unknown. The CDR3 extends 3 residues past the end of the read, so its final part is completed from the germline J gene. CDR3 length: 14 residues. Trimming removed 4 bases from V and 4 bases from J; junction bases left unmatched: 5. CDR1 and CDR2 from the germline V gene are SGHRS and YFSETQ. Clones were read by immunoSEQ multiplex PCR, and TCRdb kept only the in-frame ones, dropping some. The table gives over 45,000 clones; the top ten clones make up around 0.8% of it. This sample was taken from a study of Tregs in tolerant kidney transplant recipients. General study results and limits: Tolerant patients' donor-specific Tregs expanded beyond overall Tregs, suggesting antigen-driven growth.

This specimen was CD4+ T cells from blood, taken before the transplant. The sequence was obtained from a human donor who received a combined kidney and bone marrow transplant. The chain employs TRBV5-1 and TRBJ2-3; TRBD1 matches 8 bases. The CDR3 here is CASSQGQEADTQYF. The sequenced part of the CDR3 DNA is TGCGCCAGCAGCCAGGGACAGGAGGCAGATACG.